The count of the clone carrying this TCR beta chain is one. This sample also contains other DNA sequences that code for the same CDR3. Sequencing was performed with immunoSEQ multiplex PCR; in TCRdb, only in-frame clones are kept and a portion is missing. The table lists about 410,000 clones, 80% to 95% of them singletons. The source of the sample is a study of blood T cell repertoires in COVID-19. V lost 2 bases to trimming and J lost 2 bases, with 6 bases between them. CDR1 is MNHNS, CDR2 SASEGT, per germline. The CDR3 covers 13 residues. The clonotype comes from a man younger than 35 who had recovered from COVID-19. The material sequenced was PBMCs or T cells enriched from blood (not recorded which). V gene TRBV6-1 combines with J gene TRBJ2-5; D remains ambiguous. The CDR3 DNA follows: TGTGCCAGCAGTGAACACCAGCAAGAGACCCAGTACTTC. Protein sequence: CASSEHQQETQYF.